What follows are 9 T cell receptor beta chains derived from one specimen sequenced in a study of T cell responses to AZD1222 COVID-19 vaccine. This table comes from immunoSEQ multiplex PCR, and its TCRdb copy is limited to in-frame clones, with some not included. The sample has about 120,000 clones, roughly 88% seen once. Sample: peripheral blood, taken on day 0 of MenACWY control vaccination. The receptors here all came from an adult in good health.

This clone was seen repeatedly, ten times or more. The chain links TRBV28 to TRBJ1-5; 7 bases are a match to TRBD1. After removal of 6 bases from V and 9 bases from J, the junction contained 8 bases not matched to a gene. The germline V gene encodes CDR1 MDHEN and CDR2 SYDVKM. The CDR3 spans 13 residues. The CDR3 spells CASRRTGSPPQHF. The CDR3 coding sequence is TGTGCCAGCAGGCGGACAGGCAGTCCGCCCCAGCATTTT.

The chain joins TRBV7-9 to TRBJ1-2; 9 positions agree with TRBD1. This CDR3 spans 16 amino acids. Looked up from germline, CDR1 is SEHNR and CDR2 is FQNEAQ (reference sequence). V shed 3 bases, J shed 2 bases, and the junction held 7 bases outside the gene matches. The chain's CDR3 is CASSLHGTGRNYGYTF. CDR3 in DNA: TGTGCCAGCAGCTTGCACGGGACAGGGCGAAACTATGGCTACACCTTC.

The gene calls are TRBV6-2 or TRBV6-3 and TRBJ2-5; tentatively, D is TRBD1 (6 bases). V lost 2 bases, J lost 9 bases, and 10 bases lay in between. Germline V gene sequence: CDR1 MNHEY, CDR2 SVGEGT. The CDR3 is made up of 12 amino acids. The CDR3 DNA reads as TGTGCCAGCAGTTACCCTAAGGGGGCCCAGTACTTC. Translated, it gives CASSYPKGAQYF.

This clone was seen just once. The J gene is TRBJ1-5, the V gene TRBV4-3; 7 positions match TRBD1. Germline loops: CDR1 LGHNA, CDR2 YSLEER. This CDR3 has 13 amino acids. V shed 4 bases and J 6 bases; nucleotides not matched to a gene: 3. DNA for the CDR3: TGCGCCAGCAGCCCCAGGGGGGTTCAGCCCCAGCATTTT. It codes for CASSPRGVQPQHF.

The chain joins TRBV19 to TRBJ1-5, with TRBD1 identical over 9 bases. Trimming removed 4 bases from V and 2 bases from J; junction bases left unmatched: 3. The CDR3 extends over 15 amino acids. CDR1 and CDR2 from the germline V gene are LNHDA and SQIVND (reference sequence). DNA of the CDR3: TGTGCCAGTAGTAAGAGGACAGGGGGCAATCAGCCCCAGCATTTT. Encoded protein: CASSKRTGGNQPQHF.

The rearrangement links TRBV27 to TRBJ2-1; D is ambiguous. Deletions cut 7 bases from V and 4 bases from J, with 14 bases between. The CDR3 runs 14 residues. The germline V gene has CDR1 MNHEY and CDR2 SMNVEV (reference sequence). The CDR3 DNA sequence: TGTGCCAGCATGGTCCACCAGCAATACAATGAGCAGTTCTTC. Its translation: CASMVHQQYNEQFF.

The chain has TRBV28 and TRBJ2-7; 8 bases match TRBD2. The germline gives CDR1 MDHEN, CDR2 SYDVKM. The junction had 4 bases not matched to a gene; V was cut back by 3 bases and J by 6 bases. The CDR3 is made up of 13 amino acids. This CDR3 reads CASSLDAGGEQYF. CDR3 coding DNA: TGTGCCAGCAGTTTGGACGCGGGGGGCGAGCAGTACTTC.

The V call is TRBV7-2, the J call TRBJ2-1; 9 bases are shared with TRBD2. The CDR3 has 15 amino acids. The V and J ends lost 5 bases and 1 base, in that order; junction bases with no gene match: 3. Germline CDR1 is SGHTA and CDR2 is FQGNSA. CDR3 in DNA: TGTGCCAGCAGCCGTAGCGGGGGTTCCTACAATGAGCAGTTCTTC. Translating gives CASSRSGGSYNEQFF.

CDR3 loop: CASSPTRQEGAFF. The CDR3 DNA sequence: TGTGCCAGCTCACCTACCAGACAGGAAGGGGCTTTCTTT. The chain carries TRBV18 and TRBJ1-1; possibly TRBD1 for D (6 bases). V was cut by 3 bases and J by 11 bases, with 16 bases left in between. This CDR3 comprises 13 residues. Germline assignment: CDR1 KGHSH and CDR2 LQKENI.